One and the same sample provided the 30 T cell receptor beta chains below, sequenced in a study of a mutant IDH1 vaccine in newly diagnosed glioma. Profiled with immunoSEQ multiplex PCR; TCRdb holds only in-frame clones, not every one. The sample consists of tens of thousands of clones, roughly 92% of them appearing once. Time point specified: baseline, week 1 (first vaccination visit). Stated treatment: pre-vaccination baseline after standard-of-care therapy. This sample comprised PBMCs, obtained from a glioma patient treated with radiotherapy, temozolomide or both. The origin of the receptors is a man aged 25 to 40 with glioma.

The chain links TRBV6-5 to TRBJ2-7; tentative D call: TRBD1 (6 bases). The V end lost 0 bases, the J end lost 4 bases, and 13 bases lay between the germline ends. There are 15 residues in the CDR3. Germline lookup yields CDR1 MNHEY and CDR2 SVGAGI. CDR3 sequence reads: CASSYSGTSLYEQYF. As DNA, the CDR3 is TGTGCCAGCAGTTACTCCGGGACATCCTTATACGAGCAGTACTTC.

The CDR3 sequence: CASSQAPPDAEQFF. The CDR3, as DNA: TGTGCCAGCAGCCAAGCCCCCCCCGACGCTGAGCAGTTCTTC. The J gene is TRBJ2-1, the V gene TRBV14; D ambiguous. This CDR3 spans 14 amino acids. Trimming took off 1 base at V and 9 bases at J, with 13 bases between the two ends. Germline-derived CDR1 and CDR2 are SGHDN and FVKESK.

This chain joins TRBV7-9 and TRBJ1-1, with a possible D match to TRBD1 (6 bases). In germline, CDR1 is SEHNR, CDR2 FQNEAQ (reference sequence). This CDR3 contains 17 residues. Trimming stripped 5 bases from V and 0 bases from J, with 19 bases between. CDR3 DNA: TGTGCCAGCAGCCCCCGGGGGACACTTTCTATGAACACTGAAGCTTTCTTT. It yields the protein CASSPRGTLSMNTEAFF.

Concerning this clone itself: One base away lies a much larger clone, so this may be a sequencing read error. This chain connects TRBV7-9 to TRBJ1-2, with no clear D. Germline V gives CDR1 SEHNR, CDR2 FQNEAQ (reference sequence). Trimming stripped 1 base from V and 1 base from J, with 4 bases between. The CDR3 contains 13 residues. CDR3 in amino acids: CASSLGDNYGYTF. CDR3 nucleotide sequence: TGTGCCAGCAGCTTAGGGGATAACTATGGCTACACCTTC.

The chain joins TRBV27 to TRBJ2-2, with D tentatively TRBD2 (5 bases). Trimming removed 5 bases from V and 4 bases from J, with 14 bases in between. This CDR3 contains 15 residues. Per the germline V gene, CDR1 is MNHEY and CDR2 is SMNVEV (reference sequence). CDR3 region: CASSMTPAGTGELFF. The CDR3, as DNA: TGTGCCAGCAGTATGACACCCGCGGGCACCGGGGAGCTGTTTTTT.

The chain is built from TRBV5-1 and TRBJ2-7; D might be TRBD2 (9 bases). Germline loops: CDR1 SGHRS, CDR2 YFSETQ. The CDR3 is 14 residues long. The V end lost 3 bases, the J end lost 6 bases, and 16 bases lay between the germline ends. CDR3 in DNA: TGCGCCAGCAGCTCCCTAGCGGGGACAGGCGAGCAGTACTTC. Translated: CASSSLAGTGEQYF.

This clone was recorded only once. The chain carries TRBV5-5 and TRBJ2-7, with a tentative D call TRBD1 (6 bases). The CDR3 is 14 amino acids. The germline CDR1 and CDR2 sequences are SGHKS and YYEKEE (reference sequence). Deletions cut 4 bases from V and 0 bases from J, with 11 bases between. This CDR3 is CASSADSNSYEQYF. The CDR3 DNA reads as TGTGCCAGCAGCGCGGACAGTAACTCCTACGAGCAGTACTTC.

The chain recombines TRBV4-1 with TRBJ2-3; no reliable D call. V lost 3 bases and J lost 2, with 21 bases in between. CDR3 size: 18 residues. Per the germline V gene, CDR1 is MGHRA and CDR2 is YSYEKL. The CDR3 DNA reads as TGCGCCAGCAGCCATTCCAAGACAAGTCCGACCCCCACAGATACGCAGTATTTT. It specifies CASSHSKTSPTPTDTQYF.

The V and J genes are TRBV2 and TRBJ1-1; 9 nucleotides align to TRBD1. The J segment lost 4 bases and the V segment lost 4 bases, leaving 1 base of the junction unmatched. This CDR3 is built from 13 residues. The germline V gene encodes CDR1 SNHLY and CDR2 FYNNEI. CDR3 sequence: CASSATGGTEAFF. CDR3 in DNA: TGTGCCAGCAGTGCGACAGGGGGCACTGAAGCTTTCTTT.

In this sample, this clone is medium-sized. This chain uses TRBV7-6 with TRBJ2-1; D is possibly TRBD2 (6 bases). Germline lookup yields CDR1 SGHVS and CDR2 FNYEAQ. V dropped 3 bases and J dropped 8 bases, with 14 bases sitting between them. The CDR3 is 14 residues long. The chain's CDR3 is CASSFSGVFDEQFF. As DNA, the CDR3 is TGTGCCAGCAGCTTTTCGGGAGTTTTCGATGAGCAGTTCTTC.

In regard to this clone: One end of the junction is discordant with germline, which a read error may explain. The CDR3 reads CSVVPHLGAGGRVF. The CDR3 bases are TGCAGCGTTGTACCCCATCTGGGAGCGGGAGGGAGAGTGTTC. The V gene is TRBV29-1, the J gene TRBJ2-7; 10 nucleotides line up with TRBD2. CDR1 is SQVTM, CDR2 ANQGSEA, per germline. This CDR3 is built from 14 residues.

The chain employs TRBV29-1 and TRBJ1-1, with a possible D match to TRBD1 (5 bases). V dropped 4 bases and J dropped 3 bases, with 12 bases sitting between them. Germline lookup yields CDR1 SQVTM and CDR2 ANQGSEA. This CDR3 contains 13 residues. The CDR3 reads CSVGGGSDTEAFF. The CDR3 nucleotides are TGCAGCGTTGGGGGGGGGTCGGACACTGAAGCTTTCTTT.

This clone was counted once. The CDR3 here is CSVRTEGYGYTF. CDR3 nucleotides: TGCAGCGTTCGCACCGAGGGGTATGGCTACACCTTC. The rearrangement links TRBV29-1 to TRBJ1-2; the D gene is possibly TRBD1 (5 bases). V was trimmed by 5 bases and J by 5 bases, leaving 12 bases between them. This CDR3 spans 12 amino acids. Per germline, CDR1 SQVTM and CDR2 ANQGSEA.

V usage is TRBV6-5 and J usage is TRBJ1-1; D call uncertain. The V end lost 4 bases, the J end lost 0 bases, and 12 bases lay between the germline ends. The CDR3 sequence is 15 residues long. Germline CDR1 reads MNHEY; CDR2 reads SVGAGI. The CDR3 sequence is CASSFFPRLNTEAFF. The CDR3 DNA reads TGTGCCAGCAGTTTCTTCCCGCGCCTGAACACTGAAGCTTTCTTT.

This clone was observed a few times. The chain links TRBV7-8 to TRBJ2-7; D not certain. CDR3 length: 11 amino acids. CDR1 is SGHVS, CDR2 FQNEAQ, per germline. The ends were cut back, 5 bases at V and 5 bases at J, with 7 bases in the middle. The CDR3 spells CASSAYDEQYF. CDR3 nucleotide sequence: TGTGCCAGCAGCGCCTATGACGAGCAGTACTTC.

The chain employs TRBV11-2 and TRBJ2-7, with a weak D call TRBD2 (5 bases). V was pared by 0 bases and J by 1 base, with 7 bases between. CDR1 SGHAT and CDR2 FQNNGV come from the germline V gene. The CDR3 has 14 residues. This CDR3 is CASSLDRGSYEQYF. The CDR3 region has the DNA TGTGCCAGCAGCTTAGATCGGGGTTCCTACGAGCAGTACTTC.

This chain connects TRBV7-2 to TRBJ2-7, with 11 bases aligning to TRBD2. Trimming cost V 6 bases and J 6 bases; bases outside gene matches: 7. The CDR3 is 14 residues long. The V gene's germline CDR1 is SGHTA and CDR2 FQGNSA. This chain's CDR3 is CASRVAGGYGEQYF. The CDR3 nucleotides are TGTGCCAGCAGGGTAGCGGGAGGGTACGGCGAGCAGTACTTC.

This chain connects TRBV9 to TRBJ2-3, with TRBD2 matching 8 bases. The CDR3 is made up of 17 amino acids. CDR1 and CDR2 from the germline V gene are SGDLS and YYNGEE. V gave up 1 base and J gave up 5 bases; unmatched junction bases: 12. CDR3 bases: TGTGCCAGCAGCGTAAGCATTTCGGGAGGGGGTGGAGATACGCAGTATTTT. It is translated as CASSVSISGGGGDTQYF.

This rearrangement joins TRBV1 to TRBJ2-3; the table calls TRBD2, which could not be checked here. TRBV1 is given as a pseudogene. The CDR3 extends over 18 amino acids. Written as DNA, the CDR3 is TGCACCAGCAGCCCGGTAACCCCCGAGCGGGAGGGGACAGATACGCAGTATTTT. This translates into CTSSPVTPEREGTDTQYF.

J is TRBJ2-2 and V is TRBV19, with D possibly being TRBD1 (5 bases). The CDR3 is 16 residues long. From germline, CDR1 is LNHDA and CDR2 SQIVND (reference sequence). V was pared by 2 bases and J by 0 bases, with 10 bases between. The CDR3 is CASSITGPSNTGELFF. In nucleotides, the CDR3 is TGTGCCAGTAGTATAACAGGACCTTCGAACACCGGGGAGCTGTTTTTT.

V usage is TRBV19 and J usage is TRBJ1-1; a possible D gene is TRBD1 (6 bases). The CDR3 runs 18 residues. Germline CDR1 reads LNHDA; CDR2 reads SQIVND (reference sequence). The V end was cut by 6 bases, the J end by 1 base, with 24 bases between. CDR3 residues: CASRPYRARGRGNTEAFF. Written as DNA, the CDR3 is TGTGCCAGTAGACCATACAGGGCACGGGGAAGGGGGAACACTGAAGCTTTCTTT.

This sequence joins TRBV5-1 and TRBJ2-7, with D unclear. The CDR3 length is 13 residues. Trimming stripped 8 bases from V and 2 bases from J, with 14 bases between. Germline V gene data show CDR1 as SGHRS and CDR2 as YFSETQ. This CDR3 is CARIKVHPYEQYF. The CDR3, as DNA: TGCGCCAGGATTAAGGTTCACCCCTACGAGCAGTACTTC. Together with reference TRBV5-1 and TRBJ2-7, the CDR3 gives the full variable domain: KAGVTQTPRYLIKTRGQQVTLSCSPISGHRSVSWYQQTPGQGLQFLFEYFSETQRNKGNFPGRFSGRQFSNSRSEMNVSTLELGDSALYLCARIKVHPYEQYFGPGTRLTVT.

The V call is TRBV7-8, the J call TRBJ1-1, with D maybe TRBD1 (6 bases). Germline CDR1 and CDR2: SGHVS and FQNEAQ. The CDR3 extends over 13 amino acids. Trimming removed 5 bases from V and 0 bases from J, with 7 bases in between. The CDR3 here is CASSRQVNTEAFF. The CDR3 DNA reads as TGTGCCAGCAGCCGACAGGTGAACACTGAAGCTTTCTTT.

The chain combines TRBV27 with TRBJ1-2; no clear D. The CDR3 spans 15 residues. CDR1 MNHEY and CDR2 SMNVEV come from the germline V gene (reference sequence). V was trimmed by 2 bases and J by 3 bases, leaving 13 bases between them. The CDR3 region is CASSLRGVSDYGYTF. The CDR3 DNA sequence: TGTGCCAGCAGTTTACGCGGGGTTTCGGACTATGGCTACACCTTC.

This chain connects TRBV5-6 to TRBJ1-2; 8 nucleotides align to TRBD1. Trimming took 2 bases from V and 4 from J; bases not matched to a gene: 7. CDR3 length: 15 residues. Looked up from germline, CDR1 is SGHDT and CDR2 is YYEEEE. As DNA, the CDR3 is TGTGCCAGCAGCTTCTCCCGGGACAGGATCTATGGCTACACCTTC. This translates into CASSFSRDRIYGYTF. The variable domain in full, with the rest retrieved from reference TRBV5-6 and TRBJ1-2, is DAGVTQSPTHLIKTRGQQVTLRCSPKSGHDTVSWYQQALGQGPQFIFQYYEEEERQRGNFPDRFSGHQFPNYSSELNVNALLLGDSALYLCASSFSRDRIYGYTFGSGTRLTVV.

The rearrangement links TRBV27 to TRBJ1-1; perhaps TRBD1 as D (5 bases). This CDR3 has 15 residues. In germline, CDR1 is MNHEY, CDR2 SMNVEV (reference sequence). Trimming took 2 bases from V and 5 from J, leaving 15 bases between them. CDR3 nucleotides: TGTGCCAGCAGTTTAGTATCGGGGGTTTGGACTGAAGCTTTCTTT. It is translated as CASSLVSGVWTEAFF.

V and J are TRBV9 and TRBJ1-1, with unresolved D. This CDR3 is built from 14 residues. V was clipped by 0 bases and J by 4 bases, with 10 bases between them. Germline V gene sequence: CDR1 SGDLS, CDR2 YYNGEE. DNA for the CDR3: TGTGCCAGCAGCGTAGCTTGGGGTGGCACTGAAGCTTTCTTT. Translated, it gives CASSVAWGGTEAFF.

The rearrangement links TRBV21-1 to TRBJ2-7; TRBD1 is taken as the D call from the table, unchecked against the DNA. TRBV21-1 is a listed pseudogene. This CDR3 is built from 17 residues. Here the CDR3 reads CASSSTLQEMCLDEQYF. DNA of the CDR3: TGTGCCAGCAGCTCAACCCTACAGGAAATGTGTCTGGACGAGCAGTACTTC.

V is TRBV5-1 and J is TRBJ2-3; either TRBD1 or TRBD2 may supply D (6 bases each). The CDR3 sequence is 16 residues long. Looked up from germline, CDR1 is SGHRS and CDR2 is YFSETQ. V lost 0 bases, J lost 6 bases, and 17 bases lay in between. Here the CDR3 DNA reads TGCGCCAGCAGCTTGGTAGCGGTTCTAGGGGGTGATACGCAGTATTTT. Protein product: CASSLVAVLGGDTQYF. The whole variable domain, remainder taken from reference TRBV5-1 and TRBJ2-3, is KAGVTQTPRYLIKTRGQQVTLSCSPISGHRSVSWYQQTPGQGLQFLFEYFSETQRNKGNFPGRFSGRQFSNSRSEMNVSTLELGDSALYLCASSLVAVLGGDTQYFGPGTRLTVL.

V and J are TRBV5-6 and TRBJ2-1; 16 nucleotides agree with TRBD2. The junction had 9 bases not matched to a gene; V was cut back by 3 bases and J by 3 bases. This CDR3 is built from 19 residues. Germline loops: CDR1 SGHDT, CDR2 YYEEEE. Here the CDR3 DNA reads TGTGCCAGCAGCTCGGGACTAGCGGGAGGGCCCCAGAGCTACAATGAGCAGTTCTTC. This codes for CASSSGLAGGPQSYNEQFF.